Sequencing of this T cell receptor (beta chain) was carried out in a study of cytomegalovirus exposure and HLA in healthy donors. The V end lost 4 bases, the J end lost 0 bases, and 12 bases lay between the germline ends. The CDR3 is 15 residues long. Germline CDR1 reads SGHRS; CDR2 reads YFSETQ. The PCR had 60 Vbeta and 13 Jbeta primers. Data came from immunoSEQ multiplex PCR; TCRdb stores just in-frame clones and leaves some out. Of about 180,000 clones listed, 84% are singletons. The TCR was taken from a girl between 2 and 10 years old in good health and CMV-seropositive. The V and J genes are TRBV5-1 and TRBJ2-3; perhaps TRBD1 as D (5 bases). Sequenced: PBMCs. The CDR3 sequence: CASSRIQGSTDTQYF. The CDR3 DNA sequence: TGCGCCAGCAGCCGTATCCAGGGAAGCACAGATACGCAGTATTTT.